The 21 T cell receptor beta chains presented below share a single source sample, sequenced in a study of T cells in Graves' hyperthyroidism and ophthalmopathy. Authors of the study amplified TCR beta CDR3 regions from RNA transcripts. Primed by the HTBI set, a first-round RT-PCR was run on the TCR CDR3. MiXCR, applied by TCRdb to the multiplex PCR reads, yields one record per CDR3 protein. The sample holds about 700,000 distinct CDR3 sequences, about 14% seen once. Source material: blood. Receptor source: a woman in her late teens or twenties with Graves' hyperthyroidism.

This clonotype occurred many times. The CDR3 reads CASSPPGAFNEQFF. The CDR3 coding sequence is TGTGCCAGCAGCCCTCCGGGCGCGTTCAATGAGCAGTTCTTC. The chain recombines TRBV7-9 with TRBJ2-1; D remains ambiguous. The V end was cut by 5 bases, the J end by 6 bases, with 14 bases between. The germline CDR1 and CDR2 sequences are SEHNR and FQNEAQ (reference sequence). This CDR3 has 14 residues. Full variable domain (outside the CDR3, taken from reference TRBV7-9 and TRBJ2-1): DTGVSQNPRHKITKRGQNVTFRCDPISEHNRLYWYRQTLGQGPEFLTYFQNEAQLEKSRLLSDRFSAERPKGSFSTLEIQRTEQGDSAMYLCASSPPGAFNEQFFGPGTRLTVL.

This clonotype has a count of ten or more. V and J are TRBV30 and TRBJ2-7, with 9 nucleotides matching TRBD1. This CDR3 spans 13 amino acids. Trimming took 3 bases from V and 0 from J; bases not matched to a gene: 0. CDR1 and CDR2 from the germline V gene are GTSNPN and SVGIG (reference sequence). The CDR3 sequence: CAWRDRGSYEQYF. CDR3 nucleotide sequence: TGTGCCTGGAGGGACAGGGGCTCCTACGAGCAGTACTTC.

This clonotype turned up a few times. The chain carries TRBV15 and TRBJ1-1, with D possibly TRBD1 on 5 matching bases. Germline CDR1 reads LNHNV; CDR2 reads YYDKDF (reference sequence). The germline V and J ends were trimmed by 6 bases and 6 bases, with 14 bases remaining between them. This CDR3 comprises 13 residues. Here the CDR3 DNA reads TGTGCCACCAGGCTGGGGGGGATGGCTGAAGCTTTCTTT. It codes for CATRLGGMAEAFF.

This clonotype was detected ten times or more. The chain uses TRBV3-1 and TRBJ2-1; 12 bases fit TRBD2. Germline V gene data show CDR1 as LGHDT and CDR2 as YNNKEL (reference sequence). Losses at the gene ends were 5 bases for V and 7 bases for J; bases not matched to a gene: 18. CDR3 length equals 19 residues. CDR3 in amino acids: CASSASLAGGPKRENEQFF. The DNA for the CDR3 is TGTGCCAGCAGCGCCAGCCTAGCGGGAGGGCCTAAGAGGGAGAATGAGCAGTTCTTC.

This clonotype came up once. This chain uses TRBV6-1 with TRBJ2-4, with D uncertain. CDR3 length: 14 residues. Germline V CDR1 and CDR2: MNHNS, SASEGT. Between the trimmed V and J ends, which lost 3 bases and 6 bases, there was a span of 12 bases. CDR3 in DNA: TGTGCCAGCAGTGAGGGCCAACCCCGAAACATTCAGTACTTC. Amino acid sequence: CASSEGQPRNIQYF.

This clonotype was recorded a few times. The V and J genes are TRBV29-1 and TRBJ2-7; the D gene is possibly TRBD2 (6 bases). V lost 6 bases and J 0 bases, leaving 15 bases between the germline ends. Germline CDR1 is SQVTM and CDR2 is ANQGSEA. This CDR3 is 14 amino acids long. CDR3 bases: TGCAGCGTCAAAACGGGGGAACCCTCCTACGAGCAGTACTTC. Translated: CSVKTGEPSYEQYF.

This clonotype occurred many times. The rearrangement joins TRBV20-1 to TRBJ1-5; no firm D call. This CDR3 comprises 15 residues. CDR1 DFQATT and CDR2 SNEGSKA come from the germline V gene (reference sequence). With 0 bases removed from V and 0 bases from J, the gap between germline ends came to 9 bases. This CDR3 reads CSARDPDGSNQPQHF. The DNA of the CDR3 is TGCAGTGCTAGAGATCCTGACGGTAGCAATCAGCCCCAGCATTTT.

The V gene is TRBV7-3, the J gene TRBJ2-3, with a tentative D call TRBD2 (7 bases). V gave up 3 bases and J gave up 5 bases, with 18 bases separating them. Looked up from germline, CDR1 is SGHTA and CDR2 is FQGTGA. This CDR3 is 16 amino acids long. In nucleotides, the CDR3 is TGTGCCAGCAGCTTTGGGGGAGGGGGATCTGGAGATACGCAGTATTTT. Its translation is CASSFGGGGSGDTQYF.

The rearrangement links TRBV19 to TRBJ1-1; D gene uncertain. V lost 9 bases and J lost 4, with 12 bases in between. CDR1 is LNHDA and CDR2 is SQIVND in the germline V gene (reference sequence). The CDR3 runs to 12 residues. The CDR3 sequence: CASLKWSTEAFF. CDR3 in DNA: TGTGCCAGCCTAAAGTGGAGCACTGAAGCTTTCTTT.

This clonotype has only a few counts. For the CDR3, the DNA is TGCAGCGTCGCTGACGAGGCAGATCGTGGGGACACAGATACGCAGTATTTT. It is translated as CSVADEADRGDTDTQYF. The chain links TRBV29-1 to TRBJ2-3; D is uncertain. V lost 6 bases, J lost 2 bases, and 24 bases lay in between. Germline V gene data show CDR1 as SQVTM and CDR2 as ANQGSEA. The CDR3 is made up of 17 amino acids.

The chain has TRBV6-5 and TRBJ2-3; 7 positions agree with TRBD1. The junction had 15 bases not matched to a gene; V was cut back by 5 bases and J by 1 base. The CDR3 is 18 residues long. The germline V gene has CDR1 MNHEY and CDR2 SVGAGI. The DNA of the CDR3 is TGTGCCAGCAGTCCCTCGACAGGGCTAATTTTCGGCACAGATACGCAGTATTTT. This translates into CASSPSTGLIFGTDTQYF.

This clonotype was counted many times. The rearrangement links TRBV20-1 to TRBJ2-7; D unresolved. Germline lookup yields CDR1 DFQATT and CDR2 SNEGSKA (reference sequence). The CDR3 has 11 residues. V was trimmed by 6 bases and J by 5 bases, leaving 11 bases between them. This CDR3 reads CSALQVHEQYF. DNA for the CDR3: TGCAGTGCCCTGCAGGTCCACGAGCAGTACTTC.

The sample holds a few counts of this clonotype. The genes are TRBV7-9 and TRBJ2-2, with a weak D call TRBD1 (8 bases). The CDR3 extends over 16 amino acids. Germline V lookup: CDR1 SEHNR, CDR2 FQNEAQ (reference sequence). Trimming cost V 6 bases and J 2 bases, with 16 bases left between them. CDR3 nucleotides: TGTGCCAGCAGTTCAGGACAGGGACTAAACACCGGGGAGCTGTTTTTT. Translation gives CASSSGQGLNTGELFF.

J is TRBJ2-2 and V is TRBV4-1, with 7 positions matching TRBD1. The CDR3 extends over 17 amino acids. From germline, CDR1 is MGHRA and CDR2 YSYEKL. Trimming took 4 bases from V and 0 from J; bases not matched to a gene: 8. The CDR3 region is CASSPERGQPNTGELFF. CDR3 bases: TGCGCCAGCAGCCCGGAAAGGGGACAGCCGAACACCGGGGAGCTGTTTTTT.

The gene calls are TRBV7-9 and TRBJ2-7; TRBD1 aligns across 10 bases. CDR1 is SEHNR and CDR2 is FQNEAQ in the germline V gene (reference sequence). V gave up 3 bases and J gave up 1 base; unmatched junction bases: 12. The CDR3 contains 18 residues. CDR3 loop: CASSLSLSRDRGSYEQYF. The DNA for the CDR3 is TGTGCCAGCAGCTTGTCCCTGAGCCGGGACAGGGGTTCCTACGAGCAGTACTTC.

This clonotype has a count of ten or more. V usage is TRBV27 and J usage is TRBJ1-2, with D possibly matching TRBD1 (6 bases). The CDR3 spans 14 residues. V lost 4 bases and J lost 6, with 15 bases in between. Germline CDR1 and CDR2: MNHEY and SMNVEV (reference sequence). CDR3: CASSWTRGANGYTF. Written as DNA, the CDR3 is TGTGCCAGCAGTTGGACGAGGGGGGCGAATGGCTACACCTTC.

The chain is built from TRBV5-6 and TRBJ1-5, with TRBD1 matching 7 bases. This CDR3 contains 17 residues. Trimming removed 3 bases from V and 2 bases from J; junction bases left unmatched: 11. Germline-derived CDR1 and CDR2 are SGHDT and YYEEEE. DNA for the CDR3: TGTGCCAGCAGCTCAACCAGGGGCACAGGGGGCAATCAGCCCCAGCATTTT. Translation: CASSSTRGTGGNQPQHF.

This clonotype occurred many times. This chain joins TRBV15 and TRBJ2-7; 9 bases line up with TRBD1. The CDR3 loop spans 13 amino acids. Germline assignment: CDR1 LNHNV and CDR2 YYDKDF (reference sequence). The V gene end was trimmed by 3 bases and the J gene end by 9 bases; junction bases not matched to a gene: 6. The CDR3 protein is CATSSTGGGWQYF. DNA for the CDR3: TGTGCCACCAGCAGCACAGGGGGCGGGTGGCAGTACTTC.

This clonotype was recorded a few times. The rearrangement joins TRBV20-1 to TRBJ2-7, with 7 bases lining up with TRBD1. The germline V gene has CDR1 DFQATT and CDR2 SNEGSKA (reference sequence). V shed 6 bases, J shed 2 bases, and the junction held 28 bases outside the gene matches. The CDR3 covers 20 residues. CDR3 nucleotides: TGCAGTGCCACATCTTTCCGGGACAGCAACCTTCTACCTTTAACCTACGAGCAGTACTTC. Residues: CSATSFRDSNLLPLTYEQYF.

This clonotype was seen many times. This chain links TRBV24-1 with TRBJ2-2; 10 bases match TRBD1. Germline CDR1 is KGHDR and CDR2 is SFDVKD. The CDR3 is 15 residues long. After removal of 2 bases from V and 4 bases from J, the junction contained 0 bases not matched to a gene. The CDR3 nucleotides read TGTGCCACCAGTGATTGGACAGGGGGCACCGGGGAGCTGTTTTTT. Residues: CATSDWTGGTGELFF.

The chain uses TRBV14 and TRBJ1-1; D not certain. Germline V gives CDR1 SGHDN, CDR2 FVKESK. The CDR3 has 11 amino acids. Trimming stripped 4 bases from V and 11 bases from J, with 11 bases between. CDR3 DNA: TGTGCCAGCAGCCCGGGCCCAGTCGCTTTCTTT. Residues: CASSPGPVAFF.